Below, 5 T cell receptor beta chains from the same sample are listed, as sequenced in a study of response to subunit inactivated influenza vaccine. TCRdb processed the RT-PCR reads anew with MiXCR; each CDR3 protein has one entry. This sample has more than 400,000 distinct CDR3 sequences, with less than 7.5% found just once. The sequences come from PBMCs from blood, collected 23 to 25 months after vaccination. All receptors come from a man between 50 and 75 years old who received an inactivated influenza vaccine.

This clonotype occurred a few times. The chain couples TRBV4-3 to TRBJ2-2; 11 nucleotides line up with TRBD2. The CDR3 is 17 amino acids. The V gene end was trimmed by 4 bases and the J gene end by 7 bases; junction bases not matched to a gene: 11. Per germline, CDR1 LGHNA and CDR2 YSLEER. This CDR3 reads CASSPLAGGQLVGELFF. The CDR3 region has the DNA TGCGCCAGCAGCCCCCTAGCGGGAGGCCAGCTTGTCGGGGAGCTGTTTTTT.

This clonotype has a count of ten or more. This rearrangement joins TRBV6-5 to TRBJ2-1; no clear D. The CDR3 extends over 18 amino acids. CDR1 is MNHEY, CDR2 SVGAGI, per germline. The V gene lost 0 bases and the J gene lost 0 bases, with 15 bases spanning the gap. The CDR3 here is CASSYSGPAPGSYNEQFF. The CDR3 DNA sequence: TGTGCCAGCAGTTACTCGGGTCCCGCTCCAGGCTCCTACAATGAGCAGTTCTTC.

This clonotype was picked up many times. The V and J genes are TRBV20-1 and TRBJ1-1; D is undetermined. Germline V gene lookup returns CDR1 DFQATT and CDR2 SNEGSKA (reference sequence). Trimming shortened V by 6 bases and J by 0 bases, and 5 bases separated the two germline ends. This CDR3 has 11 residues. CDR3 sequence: CSAPLNTEAFF. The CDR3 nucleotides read TGCAGTGCGCCCCTGAACACTGAAGCTTTCTTT.

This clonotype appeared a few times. DNA for the CDR3: TGTGCCAGCAGCCAAGAAGCGGGGGGGCCTGGTACCGGGGAGCTGTTTTTT. This sequence encodes CASSQEAGGPGTGELFF. The chain joins TRBV4-2 to TRBJ2-2; 10 bases fit TRBD2. Germline CDR1 reads LGHNA; CDR2 reads YNFKEQ. The CDR3 consists of 17 residues. V was pared by 0 bases and J by 5 bases, with 6 bases of the junction left unmatched.

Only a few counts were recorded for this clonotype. The CDR3, as DNA: TGCGCCAGCAGGACCGGGACAGCGGGACTAAGCTCCTACAATGAGCAGTTCTTC. Protein: CASRTGTAGLSSYNEQFF. The chain uses TRBV5-1 and TRBJ2-1; perhaps D is TRBD1 or TRBD2 (7 bases each). V was shortened by 5 bases and J by 0 bases, with 21 bases between the two germline ends. Germline loops: CDR1 SGHRS, CDR2 YFSETQ. The CDR3 sequence is 18 residues long.